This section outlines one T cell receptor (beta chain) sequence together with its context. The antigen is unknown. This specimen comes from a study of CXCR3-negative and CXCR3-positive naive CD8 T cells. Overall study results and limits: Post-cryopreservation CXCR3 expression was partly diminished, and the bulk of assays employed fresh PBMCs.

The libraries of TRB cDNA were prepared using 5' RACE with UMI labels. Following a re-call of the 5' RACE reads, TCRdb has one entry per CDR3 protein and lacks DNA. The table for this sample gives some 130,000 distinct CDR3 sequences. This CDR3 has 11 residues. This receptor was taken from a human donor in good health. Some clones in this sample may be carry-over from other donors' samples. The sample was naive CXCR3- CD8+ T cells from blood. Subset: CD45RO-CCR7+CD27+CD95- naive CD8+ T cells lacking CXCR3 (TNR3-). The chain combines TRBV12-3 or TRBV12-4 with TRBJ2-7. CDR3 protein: CASSFNYEQYF.